The 30 T cell receptor beta chains in this list originate from one sample, sequenced in a study of read filtering for tumor transcriptome and immune sequencing. Molecular barcoded adaptors covering alpha/delta and beta/gamma chains were used on approximately 400 ng RNA. TCRdb reprocessed the reads with MiXCR, giving one entry per CDR3 protein. The table includes about 39,000 distinct CDR3 sequences, approximately 15% detected once. Sequencing was done on a sample of a population of CD138-negative cells sorted from bone marrow. The receptors come from a donor at least 40 years old with multiple myeloma.

This clonotype was counted ten times or more. An end of the junction does not agree with germline; a read error may underlie this. The V gene is TRBV10-3, the J gene TRBJ1-5, with D uncertain. Germline CDR1 is ENHRY and CDR2 is SYGVKD. This CDR3 contains 15 residues. The DNA of the CDR3 is TGTGCCATCAGTGAGTCGATTTTGAGCAATCAGACCCAGCATTTT. The encoded protein is CAISESILSNQTQHF.

Many counts were recorded for this clonotype. This chain connects TRBV6-5 to TRBJ2-4; D ambiguous. V lost 8 bases, J lost 0 bases, and 11 bases lay in between. CDR3 length equals 14 residues. Germline CDR1 MNHEY, CDR2 SVGAGI. As DNA, the CDR3 is TGTGCCAGCGCGAACCCCTTAGCCAAAAACATTCAGTACTTC. Translation: CASANPLAKNIQYF.

This clonotype was counted ten times or more. The chain recombines TRBV4-1 with TRBJ2-3, with 8 bases that match TRBD2. From germline, CDR1 is MGHRA and CDR2 YSYEKL. The CDR3 consists of 14 residues. The V segment lost 7 bases and the J segment 4 bases; nucleotides outside the gene matches: 7. In DNA form, the CDR3 reads TGCGCCAGCAATAGCGGGAAAGGGGCAGATACGCAGTATTTT. As protein: CASNSGKGADTQYF.

By sample fraction, this clonotype is medium-sized. J is TRBJ1-5 and V is TRBV3-1; D remains unclear. Germline loops: CDR1 LGHDT, CDR2 YNNKEL (reference sequence). This CDR3 contains 15 residues. V was trimmed by 3 bases and J by 2 bases, leaving 11 bases between them. The DNA for the CDR3 is TGTGCCAGCAGCCACAAGGGTTCGCGCAATCAGCCCCAGCATTTT. It codes for CASSHKGSRNQPQHF.

This clonotype was counted ten times or more. The chain carries TRBV3-1 and TRBJ2-3, with 9 bases matching TRBD2. V gave up 3 bases and J gave up 5 bases; unmatched junction bases: 3. CDR1 is LGHDT, CDR2 YNNKEL, per germline (reference sequence). This CDR3 comprises 14 residues. The CDR3 protein is CASSHGGRGDTQYF. The CDR3 DNA reads as TGTGCCAGCAGCCACGGCGGGAGGGGAGATACGCAGTATTTT.

This clonotype was observed many times. The chain joins TRBV5-1 to TRBJ2-1; D is perhaps TRBD1 (5 bases). This CDR3 has 12 residues. The V end lost 2 bases, the J end lost 6 bases, and 6 bases lay between the germline ends. From germline, CDR1 is SGHRS and CDR2 YFSETQ. DNA for the CDR3: TGCGCCAGCAGCTTAGACAGCAATGAGCAGTTCTTC. Its translation: CASSLDSNEQFF.

The J gene is TRBJ2-7, the V gene TRBV7-2; D is perhaps TRBD1 (6 bases). CDR3 size: 14 residues. Germline loops: CDR1 SGHTA, CDR2 FQGNSA. Deletions cut 4 bases from V and 6 bases from J, with 16 bases between. CDR3 loop: CASSSWGQEGEQYF. In DNA, the CDR3 is TGTGCCAGCAGCTCATGGGGGCAAGAGGGCGAGCAGTACTTC. The whole variable domain, remainder taken from reference TRBV7-2 and TRBJ2-7, is GAGVSQSPSNKVTEKGKDVELRCDPISGHTALYWYRQSLGQGLEFLIYFQGNSAPDKSGLPSDRFSAERTGGSVSTLTIQRTQQEDSAVYLCASSSWGQEGEQYFGPGTRLTVT.

There are many counts of this clonotype. V usage is TRBV11-3 and J usage is TRBJ2-2; D is perhaps TRBD2 (5 bases). V was cut by 1 base and J by 4 bases, with 19 bases left in between. The germline V gene encodes CDR1 SGHNT and CDR2 YENEEA. The CDR3 has 18 amino acids. DNA of the CDR3: TGTGCCAGCAGCTTAGCCAACCCATGGTCGGGGAGCACCGGGGAGCTGTTTTTT. Protein product: CASSLANPWSGSTGELFF.

As for this clonotype: It may be a read error: a sequence one base away is much more abundant. The chain links TRBV6-5 to TRBJ2-7, with D maybe TRBD1 (7 bases). Germline CDR1 is MNHEY and CDR2 is SVGAGI. The CDR3 is made up of 14 amino acids. CDR3 sequence reads: CASTETGRSYERYF. The CDR3, as DNA: TGTGCCAGCACGGAGACAGGGAGGTCCTACGAGCGGTACTTC.

This clonotype was picked up a small number of times. V and J are TRBV20-1 and TRBJ2-1; the D gene is possibly TRBD2 (6 bases). V was trimmed by 0 bases and J by 6 bases, leaving 15 bases between them. The CDR3 loop spans 15 amino acids. Germline V gene sequence: CDR1 DFQATT, CDR2 SNEGSKA (reference sequence). In nucleotides, the CDR3 is TGCAGTGCTAGAGATCGGGAGCATACTCGCAATGAGCAGTTCTTC. It specifies CSARDREHTRNEQFF.

Concerning this clonotype: Lacking the conserved final phenylalanine or tryptophan, this CDR3 likely reflects a read error. The DNA is omitted, as the CDR3 cannot be located on it reliably, and the CDR3 follows TCRdb's listing. This rearrangement joins TRBV7-8 to TRBJ2-7; TRBD1 was called by the table and not checked on the DNA. The CDR3 length equals 13 residues, ends included. CDR1 is SGHVS, CDR2 FQNEAQ, per germline. This CDR3 is CASSTRTAYEQYL.

The rearrangement uses TRBV20-1 and TRBJ2-1; D is perhaps TRBD2 (5 bases). CDR1 is DFQATT, CDR2 SNEGSKA, per germline (reference sequence). This CDR3 has 13 amino acids. Deletions cut 3 bases from V and 11 bases from J, with 17 bases between. In DNA, the CDR3 is TGCAGTGCTAGCCCGACTCGCCCCGGGAAGCAGTTCTTC. Translated: CSASPTRPGKQFF.

The chain employs TRBV5-1 and TRBJ2-7; 7 bases are shared with TRBD1. The V gene's germline CDR1 is SGHRS and CDR2 YFSETQ. V lost 0 bases to trimming and J lost 6 bases; unmatched junction nucleotides: 3. There are 13 residues in the CDR3. The CDR3 DNA reads as TGCGCCAGCAGCTTGGGACAGGGCGGCGAGCAGTACTTC. Protein: CASSLGQGGEQYF.

With respect to this clonotype: It differs at one base from a far larger clone, so likely a read error. This chain links TRBV7-9 with TRBJ2-3, with TRBD1 identical over 9 bases. Germline V gene sequence: CDR1 SEHNR, CDR2 FQNEAQ (reference sequence). The CDR3 covers 14 residues. V gave up 1 base and J gave up 4 bases; unmatched junction bases: 0. Written as DNA, the CDR3 is TGTGCCAGCAGCTTAGGGACAGGGGCAGATACGCAGTATTTT. It codes for CASSLGTGADTQYF.

The chain joins TRBV7-8 to TRBJ2-5, with 13 bases aligning to TRBD2. CDR3 length: 18 residues. V lost 1 base, J lost 3 bases, and 8 bases stayed unmatched. Germline CDR1 reads SGHVS; CDR2 reads FQNEAQ. CDR3 in DNA: TGTGCCAGCAGCTTAGTCACTAGCGGGGGGGGAAGAGAAGAGACCCAGTACTTC. Amino acids: CASSLVTSGGGREETQYF.

This clonotype appeared many times. The rearrangement uses TRBV7-2 and TRBJ1-4; possible D gene TRBD1, 6 bases. The V gene lost 1 base and the J gene lost 8 bases, with 14 bases spanning the gap. CDR1 and CDR2 from the germline V gene are SGHTA and FQGNSA. This CDR3 spans 15 amino acids. This chain's CDR3 is CASSLGGAQWEKLFF. CDR3 sequence (DNA): TGTGCCAGCAGCTTAGGGGGGGCACAATGGGAAAAACTGTTTTTT.

The sample holds one count of this clonotype. A far larger clone is one base from this, pointing to a likely read error. The rearrangement joins TRBV7-6 to TRBJ1-1, with no clear D. The tail of the sequence fits TRBJ1-6 better, so the J call may be wrong. The CDR3 loop spans 15 amino acids. In germline, CDR1 is SGHVS, CDR2 FNYEAQ. DNA of the CDR3: TGTGCCAGCAGCTTAGGTGGCAGCAGCGGTTTACCCCTCCACTTT. Protein: CASSLGGSSGLPLHF.

This clonotype was observed many times. CDR3 coding DNA: TGTGCCAGCAGCTCTGGGACCCTGGGAGATACGCAGTATTTT. This codes for CASSSGTLGDTQYF. The gene calls are TRBV5-4 and TRBJ2-3; the D gene could be TRBD1 or TRBD2 (5 bases each). The CDR3 covers 14 residues. Germline V gene sequence: CDR1 SGHNT, CDR2 YYREEE (reference sequence). Trimming took 3 bases from V and 5 from J, leaving 13 bases between them. Drawing the rest from reference TRBV5-4 and TRBJ2-3, the complete variable domain is ETGVTQSPTHLIKTRGQQVTLRCSSQSGHNTVSWYQQALGQGPQFIFQYYREEENGRGNFPPRFSGLQFPNYSSELNVNALELDDSALYLCASSSGTLGDTQYFGPGTRLTVL.

As to this clonotype: At one end, the junction sequence differs from germline, possibly due to a read error. The chain joins TRBV5-1 to TRBJ1-4, with a possible D match to TRBD1 (5 bases). Germline V lookup: CDR1 SGHRS, CDR2 YFSETQ. The CDR3 contains 17 residues. The CDR3 protein is CASSLGTGGPINEKRFF. CDR3 bases: TGCGCCAGCAGCTTGGGTACGGGGGGACCGATTAATGAAAAACGGTTTTTT.

Ten or more counts support this clonotype. V usage is TRBV6-5 and J usage is TRBJ2-5; 9 bases agree with TRBD1. With V trimmed by 4 bases and J by 5 bases, 5 bases remained unmatched. The CDR3 spans 14 residues. The germline gives CDR1 MNHEY, CDR2 SVGAGI. This CDR3 reads CASSLDRGSETQYF. For the CDR3, the DNA is TGTGCCAGCAGTTTAGACAGGGGGTCGGAGACCCAGTACTTC.

This rearrangement joins TRBV12-3 or TRBV12-4 to TRBJ2-7; no reliable D call. The CDR3 runs 13 residues. Trimming left V 5 bases short and J 4 bases short, with 12 bases between. The CDR3 loop is CASSKKRLYEQYF. The CDR3 region has the DNA TGTGCCAGCAGTAAAAAGAGACTTTACGAGCAGTACTTC.

This clonotype was detected many times. V gene TRBV29-1 combines with J gene TRBJ1-4; tentative D call: TRBD1 (6 bases). The CDR3 is 15 amino acids. CDR1 is SQVTM and CDR2 is ANQGSEA in the germline V gene. V lost 5 bases to trimming and J lost 6 bases, with 19 bases between them. This CDR3 reads CSVREQGLRHEKLFF. In DNA form, the CDR3 reads TGCAGCGTTCGGGAACAGGGACTCCGTCATGAAAAACTGTTTTTT.

At least ten counts were recorded for this clonotype. The chain recombines TRBV28 with TRBJ1-3; D remains unclear. This CDR3 comprises 16 residues. V lost 1 base and J 1 base, leaving 11 bases between the germline ends. CDR1 MDHEN and CDR2 SYDVKM come from the germline V gene. CDR3 bases: TGTGCCAGCAGTTTATCCCCGTTTGGTTCTGGAAACACCATATATTTT. It specifies CASSLSPFGSGNTIYF.

This clonotype has at least ten counts. This chain links TRBV5-1 with TRBJ2-7; 11 nucleotides agree with TRBD2. The germline gives CDR1 SGHRS, CDR2 YFSETQ. CDR3 length equals 18 residues. V shed 0 bases, J shed 0 bases, and the junction held 8 bases outside the gene matches. In DNA, the CDR3 is TGCGCCAGCAGCTTGGTTGGGGCTAGCGGGAGGTTCTCCTACGAGCAGTACTTC. This translates into CASSLVGASGRFSYEQYF.

This clonotype was found many times. The junction departs from the called germline gene at one end, perhaps through a read error. V usage is TRBV5-1 and J usage is TRBJ2-7; a possible D gene is TRBD2 (5 bases). In germline, CDR1 is SGHRS, CDR2 YFSETQ. The CDR3 totals 14 residues. The CDR3 spells CASSRQRQNYEQYF. The CDR3, as DNA: TGCGCTAGCAGCCGCCAGCGGCAGAACTACGAGCAGTACTTC.

There are many counts of this clonotype. This likely comes from a read error, as the CDR3 has no conserved phenylalanine or tryptophan at its end. This rearrangement joins TRBV18 to TRBJ1-5; D is unresolved. V was clipped by 4 bases and J by 7 bases, with 11 bases between them. This CDR3 is 13 amino acids long. Germline CDR1 is KGHSH and CDR2 is LQKENI. The CDR3 DNA follows: TGTGCCAGCTCACTAACTCGGGAGCAGCCCCAGCATCTT. Translating gives CASSLTREQPQHL.

To note about this clonotype: A read error may be the cause here, since a much bigger clone is one base away. The CDR3 bases are TGCAGCGTCGGACAGGGGAGGGGTGAAGCTTTCTTT. This encodes CSVGQGRGEAFF. The chain carries TRBV29-1 and TRBJ1-1, with TRBD1 identical over 9 bases. The V gene end was trimmed by 6 bases and the J gene end by 7 bases; junction bases not matched to a gene: 6. The length of the CDR3 is 12 residues. Germline CDR1 SQVTM, CDR2 ANQGSEA.

This clonotype has ten or more counts. This clone may be a read error of a much larger clone one base away. The chain joins TRBV7-2 to TRBJ2-1; D is perhaps TRBD2 (6 bases). Germline loops: CDR1 SGHTA, CDR2 FQGNSA. There are 16 residues in the CDR3. The CDR3 sequence: CASSRRTTPPYNGQFF. The DNA of the CDR3 is TGTGCCAGCAGCCGAAGGACTACCCCACCCTACAATGGGCAGTTCTTC.

This clonotype occurred many times. V gene TRBV10-3 combines with J gene TRBJ2-7; D call uncertain. There are 12 residues in the CDR3. Germline CDR1 ENHRY, CDR2 SYGVKD. Trimming took off 10 bases at V and 1 base at J, with 11 bases between the two ends. The CDR3 DNA reads TGTGCCACCGGAGTCCTTTCCTACGAGCAGTACTTC. Translating gives CATGVLSYEQYF.

The rearrangement joins TRBV15 to TRBJ2-5; D is ambiguous. V was cut by 5 bases and J by 1 base, with 11 bases left in between. The CDR3 consists of 14 residues. Germline V lookup: CDR1 LNHNV, CDR2 YYDKDF (reference sequence). The CDR3 DNA sequence: TGTGCCACCAGCGAAGATGGCTTCCAAGAGACCCAGTACTTC. Its protein product is CATSEDGFQETQYF. Based on the CDR3 plus reference TRBV15 and TRBJ2-5, the full variable domain is DAMVIQNPRYQVTQFGKPVTLSCSQTLNHNVMYWYQQKSSQAPKLLFHYYDKDFNNEADTPDNFQSRRPNTSFCFLDIRSPGLGDTAMYLCATSEDGFQETQYFGPGTRLLVL.